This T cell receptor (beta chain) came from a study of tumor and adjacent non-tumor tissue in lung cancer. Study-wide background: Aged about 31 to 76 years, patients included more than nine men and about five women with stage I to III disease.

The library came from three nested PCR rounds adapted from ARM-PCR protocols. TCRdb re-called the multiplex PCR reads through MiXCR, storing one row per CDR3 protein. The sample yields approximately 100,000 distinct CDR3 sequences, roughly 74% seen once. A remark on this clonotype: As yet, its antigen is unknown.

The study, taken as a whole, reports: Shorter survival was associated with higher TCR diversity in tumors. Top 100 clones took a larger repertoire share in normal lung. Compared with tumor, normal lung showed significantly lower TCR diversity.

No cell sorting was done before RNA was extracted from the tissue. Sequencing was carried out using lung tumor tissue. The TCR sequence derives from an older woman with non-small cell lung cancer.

The chain's CDR3 is CASSYIRDYDCTF. The CDR3 coding sequence is TGTGCCAGCAGTTACATTCGGGACTATGACTGCACCTTC. V gene TRBV6-5 combines with J gene TRBJ1-2, with D maybe TRBD1 (5 bases). The CDR3 is 13 residues long. Germline lookup yields CDR1 MNHEY and CDR2 SVGAGI. Between the trimmed V and J ends, which lost 2 bases and 13 bases, there was a span of 17 bases.